Shown below are 19 T cell receptor beta chains from a single sample sequenced in a study of blood T cell repertoires in COVID-19. Only in-frame clones appear in the TCRdb table, and some are missing; sequencing was by immunoSEQ multiplex PCR. The sample holds 77,000 or so clones, under 80% seen once. Input material: peripheral blood. The origin of the receptors is a woman at least 80 years old with active or convalescent COVID-19.

This clone was seen only once. The chain recombines TRBV30 with TRBJ1-1; TRBD1 matches 9 bases. The CDR3 is 13 residues long. Unmatched junction bases numbered 9, after V lost 2 bases and J lost 11 bases. The germline V gene has CDR1 GTSNPN and CDR2 SVGIG (reference sequence). The DNA of the CDR3 is TGTGCCTGGAGTTTACGGACAGGGGAATATGCTTTCTTT. Amino acid sequence: CAWSLRTGEYAFF.

The chain has TRBV18 and TRBJ1-3; 9 positions match TRBD1. Germline values: CDR1 KGHSH, CDR2 LQKENI. This CDR3 spans 19 amino acids. V was clipped by 2 bases and J by 2 bases; unmatched bases: 13. The CDR3 is CASSPRSGTGKEAGNTIYF. CDR3 coding DNA: TGTGCCAGCTCACCAAGATCCGGGACAGGGAAAGAAGCTGGAAACACCATATATTTT.

The chain is built from TRBV6-5 and TRBJ1-6, with 7 nucleotides matching TRBD1. The CDR3 contains 14 residues. Germline CDR1 is MNHEY and CDR2 is SVGAGI. V was clipped by 6 bases and J by 9 bases; unmatched bases: 8. The CDR3 region has the DNA TGTGCCAGCAGAGTCACAGGGGTGATTTCACCCCTCCACTTT. Protein product: CASRVTGVISPLHF.

This clone was found a few times. V usage is TRBV7-2 and J usage is TRBJ1-6; weak D call: TRBD1 (5 bases). Trimming left V 6 bases short and J 7 bases short, with 16 bases between. Germline V gives CDR1 SGHTA, CDR2 FQGNSA. CDR3 length equals 15 residues. The CDR3 DNA reads as TGTGCCAGCAGATGGGGTTGGACACAAAATTCACCCCTCCACTTT. It specifies CASRWGWTQNSPLHF.

Note on this clone: This specimen includes other DNA sequences encoding the same CDR3. The chain couples TRBV9 to TRBJ1-6; no clear D. The CDR3 sequence is 16 residues long. V was trimmed by 0 bases and J by 6 bases, leaving 13 bases between them. The germline V gene has CDR1 SGDLS and CDR2 YYNGEE. The DNA for the CDR3 is TGTGCCAGCAGCGTAGAAGGCAGAGCGGGTAATTCACCCCTCCACTTT. Protein: CASSVEGRAGNSPLHF.

V gene TRBV2 combines with J gene TRBJ2-5, with 13 bases identical to TRBD2. The CDR3 loop spans 16 amino acids. Losses at the gene ends were 6 bases for V and 4 bases for J; bases not matched to a gene: 8. Germline V gene lookup returns CDR1 SNHLY and CDR2 FYNNEI. This chain's CDR3 is CASSQRTSGGGETQYF. The CDR3 nucleotides read TGTGCCAGCAGCCAAAGGACTAGCGGGGGAGGAGAGACCCAGTACTTC.

The rearrangement uses TRBV28 and TRBJ2-6; perhaps TRBD1 as D (6 bases). The CDR3 length is 16 residues. Trimming pared 5 bases from V and 4 bases from J, leaving 15 bases between. Looked up from germline, CDR1 is MDHEN and CDR2 is SYDVKM. The CDR3 spells CASSPGTFSGANVLTF. The CDR3 DNA follows: TGTGCCAGCAGTCCCGGGACATTCTCCGGGGCCAACGTCCTGACTTTC.

This clone has a handful of counts. This chain uses TRBV5-1 with TRBJ1-6; 7 nucleotides agree with TRBD1. This CDR3 spans 14 amino acids. Unmatched junction bases numbered 5, after V lost 4 bases and J lost 7 bases. CDR1 is SGHRS and CDR2 is YFSETQ in the germline V gene. The CDR3 DNA is TGCGCCAGCAGCCCGACAGGGAGAAATTCACCCCTCCACTTT. Translated: CASSPTGRNSPLHF.

The chain links TRBV3-1 (or the pseudogene TRBV3-2) to TRBJ1-2; D is unclear. Germline values: CDR1 LGHDT, CDR2 YNNKEL (reference sequence). The V gene lost 2 bases and the J gene lost 5 bases, with 12 bases spanning the gap. This CDR3 is 14 amino acids long. CDR3 sequence reads: CASSQSGSWYGYTF. DNA for the CDR3: TGTGCCAGCAGCCAATCCGGGTCTTGGTATGGCTACACCTTC.

The chain joins TRBV6-2 or TRBV6-3 to TRBJ2-1, with 12 bases fitting TRBD2. Per germline, CDR1 MNHEY and CDR2 SVGEGT. Unmatched junction bases numbered 13, after V lost 2 bases and J lost 2 bases. The CDR3 has 20 residues. CDR3 sequence reads: CASSYPSTSGGDIPYNEQFF. The CDR3 DNA reads as TGTGCCAGCAGTTACCCCTCGACTAGCGGGGGCGATATTCCCTACAATGAGCAGTTCTTC.

Here the CDR3 reads CASGDSPPYEQYF. CDR3 sequence (DNA): TGTGCCAGCGGGGACAGCCCCCCTTACGAGCAGTACTTC. This sequence joins TRBV6-5 and TRBJ2-7, with TRBD1 matching 7 bases. CDR3 size: 13 residues. Trimming removed 8 bases from V and 4 bases from J; junction bases left unmatched: 8. Germline V gives CDR1 MNHEY, CDR2 SVGAGI.

This clone was seen a few times. The chain is built from TRBV9 and TRBJ1-6, with 7 bases identical to TRBD1. CDR1 is SGDLS, CDR2 YYNGEE, per germline. V trimming: 0 bases; J trimming: 7 bases; junction bases outside the gene matches: 4. The CDR3 loop spans 15 amino acids. The CDR3 sequence is CASSVGTGENSPLHF. DNA for the CDR3: TGTGCCAGCAGCGTAGGTACAGGGGAAAATTCACCCCTCCACTTT.

In this sample, this clone turned up once. The chain carries TRBV19 and TRBJ1-5; D is undetermined. Trimming left V 4 bases short and J 0 bases short, with 10 bases between. Germline V lookup: CDR1 LNHDA, CDR2 SQIVND (reference sequence). CDR3 length equals 15 residues. As DNA, the CDR3 is TGTGCCAGTAGTACAACAAAGAATAGCAATCAGCCCCAGCATTTT. This encodes CASSTTKNSNQPQHF.

The chain links TRBV6-6 to TRBJ1-3; TRBD1 aligns across 9 bases. Germline lookup yields CDR1 MNHNY and CDR2 SVGAGI (reference sequence). Trimming removed 6 bases from V and 4 bases from J; junction bases left unmatched: 7. This CDR3 spans 15 amino acids. The CDR3 here is CASSRDRESGNTIYF. The CDR3 nucleotides are TGTGCCAGCAGCCGGGACAGGGAATCCGGAAACACCATATATTTT.

In its sample, this clone was seen once. V gene TRBV5-1 combines with J gene TRBJ1-2, with 7 bases identical to TRBD1. V lost 0 bases to trimming and J lost 0 bases; unmatched junction nucleotides: 2. Germline CDR1 SGHRS, CDR2 YFSETQ. The CDR3 is made up of 15 amino acids. The CDR3 reads CASSLGGQTNYGYTF. The CDR3, as DNA: TGCGCCAGCAGCTTGGGGGGACAGACTAACTATGGCTACACCTTC.

The chain recombines TRBV5-1 with TRBJ2-7; tentative D call: TRBD2 (7 bases). V lost 4 bases, J lost 0 bases, and 14 bases lay in between. Germline V gene data show CDR1 as SGHRS and CDR2 as YFSETQ. This CDR3 region has 15 residues. The chain's CDR3 is CASSRERDTSYEQYF. CDR3 sequence (DNA): TGCGCCAGCAGCAGGGAGCGGGACACCTCCTACGAGCAGTACTTC.

The V and J genes are TRBV6-6 and TRBJ2-7, with D tentatively TRBD1 (6 bases). The CDR3 totals 13 residues. V dropped 2 bases and J dropped 4 bases, with 9 bases sitting between them. Germline V gene data show CDR1 as MNHNY and CDR2 as SVGAGI (reference sequence). CDR3 in amino acids: CASSYRDTYEQYF. The CDR3 DNA is TGTGCCAGCAGTTACCGGGACACGTACGAGCAGTACTTC.

The V and J genes are TRBV6-1 and TRBJ1-4; 8 bases align to TRBD1. The J segment lost 7 bases and the V segment lost 1 base, leaving 8 bases of the junction unmatched. Germline V gives CDR1 MNHNS, CDR2 SASEGT. CDR3 length equals 16 residues. CDR3 DNA: TGTGCCAGCAGTGAAGAATGGGAGACAGGGGCTGAAAAACTGTTTTTT. This sequence encodes CASSEEWETGAEKLFF.

This clone was found a few times. The J gene is TRBJ2-7, the V gene TRBV5-6, with D perhaps matching TRBD2 (6 bases). Germline CDR1 reads SGHDT; CDR2 reads YYEEEE. V was trimmed by 4 bases and J by 0 bases, leaving 20 bases between them. The CDR3 is 17 residues long. The CDR3 DNA reads TGTGCCAGCAGCCCCTACTTGGCGGGGATATTCTCCTACGAGCAGTACTTC. Its protein product is CASSPYLAGIFSYEQYF. The whole variable domain, remainder taken from reference TRBV5-6 and TRBJ2-7, is DAGVTQSPTHLIKTRGQQVTLRCSPKSGHDTVSWYQQALGQGPQFIFQYYEEEERQRGNFPDRFSGHQFPNYSSELNVNALLLGDSALYLCASSPYLAGIFSYEQYFGPGTRLTVT.